This T cell receptor beta chain derives from a study of T cells in Graves' hyperthyroidism and ophthalmopathy. Study results and limitations: Ophthalmopathy prediction by the model preceded onset by a median about 6.8 months.

This clonotype was seen at least ten times. The antigen is not known. Germline V gene sequence: CDR1 SEHNR, CDR2 FQNEAQ (reference sequence). CDR3 size: 19 residues. Trimming cost V 2 bases and J 2 bases, with 19 bases left between them. 9.5 to 10 ml fresh peripheral blood yielded the PBMCs. The source material, RNA transcripts, was used to amplify TCR beta CDR3 regions. First-round RT-PCR targeting the TCR CDR3 was performed with the HTBI primer set. TCRdb reprocessed the multiplex PCR reads with MiXCR, giving one entry per CDR3 protein. The repertoire holds around 340,000 distinct CDR3 sequences, 15% to 20% seen once, with less than 20% in the top ten.

The sample comprised blood. The sequence was collected from a woman aged 40-49 years with Graves' ophthalmopathy. V is TRBV7-9 and J is TRBJ2-6, with D perhaps TRBD2 (6 bases). The CDR3 region is CASSLWSGVSAPGANVLTF. As DNA, the CDR3 is TGTGCCAGCAGCTTATGGTCGGGGGTATCAGCTCCTGGGGCCAACGTCCTGACTTTC.